This record covers a single T cell receptor (beta chain). Its matching antigen is unknown. The data originate from a study of T cells expressing NK-cell markers. Study summary: HCMV serostatus: seven of eight sequenced donors positive, one negative. Regarding the study as a whole: Dominant NKG2C+ clonotypes made up roughly 1.0-7.0% of CD8+ T cells in a handful of donors. One observes that, in a handful of donors, these clonotypes were also the leading ones within the CD3+CD56-NKG2C+ fraction.

This CDR3 contains 14 residues. Germline V lookup: CDR1 SGDLS, CDR2 YYNGEE. Making the TCR beta cDNA relied on 5'RACE template switching with UMIs. TCRdb reworked the 5' RACE reads into one entry per CDR3 protein, no DNA. Recorded for this sample: over 250,000 distinct CDR3 sequences. What was sequenced was blood T cells: a sorted CD56 or NKG2C T cell subset, CD4+ or CD8+ T cells, or bulk PBMC T cells (not recorded which). This TCR was recovered from a woman between 18 and 70 years old in good health. V and J are TRBV9 and TRBJ2-5; TCRdb indicates TRBD1, and absent DNA this call remains unverified. The CDR3 loop reads CASSVGAGGETQYF.